This TCR beta chain was profiled in a study of T cells in Graves' hyperthyroidism and ophthalmopathy. CDR3 length equals 14 residues. CDR1 and CDR2 from the germline V gene are DFQATT and SNEGSKA (reference sequence). Trimming took 1 base from V and 4 from J, leaving 14 bases between them. From RNA transcripts, TCR beta CDR3 regions were amplified. HTBI primers were employed in a first-round RT-PCR of the TCR CDR3. One entry per CDR3 protein results from TCRdb running MiXCR on the multiplex PCR reads. The table lists around 580,000 distinct CDR3 sequences, over 15% of them singletons. The genes are TRBV20-1 and TRBJ2-7; the D is unclear. This TCR came from a woman in her late teens or twenties with Graves' hyperthyroidism. Sequencing was carried out using blood. CDR3 DNA sequence: TGCAGTGCTAGAGTATCGGTCTCCGGGTACGAGCAGTACTTC. This translates into CSARVSVSGYEQYF.